A single sample is the source of the 10 T cell receptor beta chains below, sequenced in a study of cytomegalovirus exposure and HLA in healthy donors. Sequencing was performed with immunoSEQ multiplex PCR; in TCRdb, only in-frame clones are kept and a portion is missing. The sample records about 49,000 clones, 92% being singletons. Sequencing was performed on PBMCs. The receptors originated from a young man in good health and CMV-seronegative.

The chain couples TRBV7-2 to TRBJ2-5; no definite D call. Germline V gene sequence: CDR1 SGHTA, CDR2 FQGNSA. There are 15 residues in the CDR3. V dropped 1 base and J dropped 2 bases, with 11 bases sitting between them. The CDR3 DNA is TGTGCCAGCAGCTTAGATTCGCTGAGGCAAGAGACCCAGTACTTC. Its translation: CASSLDSLRQETQYF.

The table lists this clone with a few counts. V and J are TRBV6-1 and TRBJ2-3, with TRBD1 matching 10 bases. The V gene's germline CDR1 is MNHNS and CDR2 SASEGT. V shed 5 bases, J shed 4 bases, and the junction held 6 bases outside the gene matches. CDR3 length: 15 amino acids. CDR3 sequence (DNA): TGTGCCAGCAGTCGGACAGGGGGGGGAGCAGATACGCAGTATTTT. Translation gives CASSRTGGGADTQYF.

This rearrangement joins TRBV5-4 to TRBJ2-5; 9 bases match TRBD1. V was clipped by 4 bases and J by 4 bases; unmatched bases: 11. The CDR3 consists of 16 residues. Germline values: CDR1 SGHNT, CDR2 YYREEE (reference sequence). The CDR3 nucleotides read TGTGCCAGCAGCCCAGGACAGGGGAGGACGTTAGAGACCCAGTACTTC. It yields the protein CASSPGQGRTLETQYF.

The chain combines TRBV2 with TRBJ2-6, with D possibly being TRBD1 (6 bases). Per the germline V gene, CDR1 is SNHLY and CDR2 is FYNNEI. The CDR3 consists of 15 residues. V lost 7 bases to trimming and J lost 1 base, with 11 bases between them. CDR3 residues: CASTTGMSGANVLTF. In nucleotides, the CDR3 is TGTGCCAGCACTACAGGGATGTCTGGGGCCAACGTCCTGACTTTC. The variable domain in full, with the rest retrieved from reference TRBV2 and TRBJ2-6, is EPEVTQTPSHQVTQMGQEVILRCVPISNHLYFYWYRQILGQKVEFLVSFYNNEISEKSEIFDDQFSVERPDGSNFTLKIRSTKLEDSAMYFCASTTGMSGANVLTFGAGSRLTVL.

V and J are TRBV20-1 and TRBJ2-5; no reliable D call. This CDR3 has 11 amino acids. Trimming shortened V by 3 bases and J by 4 bases, and 6 bases separated the two germline ends. Germline lookup yields CDR1 DFQATT and CDR2 SNEGSKA (reference sequence). This chain's CDR3 is CSASLGETQYF. Here the CDR3 DNA reads TGCAGTGCTAGCCTAGGAGAGACCCAGTACTTC.

The rearrangement joins TRBV30 to TRBJ1-1; perhaps TRBD1 as D (6 bases). Germline CDR1 reads GTSNPN; CDR2 reads SVGIG (reference sequence). The V end was cut by 5 bases, the J end by 6 bases, with 13 bases between. There are 12 residues in the CDR3. CDR3: CAWAQGRPEAFF. In DNA form, the CDR3 reads TGTGCCTGGGCACAGGGACGCCCTGAAGCTTTCTTT.

The chain employs TRBV29-1 and TRBJ2-4, with 14 bases identical to TRBD2. This CDR3 spans 15 amino acids. V dropped 6 bases and J dropped 4; count of bases not matched to a gene: 5. Germline-derived CDR1 and CDR2 are SQVTM and ANQGSEA. For the CDR3, the DNA is TGCAGCGTGGGGACTAGCGGGAGCCCGAAAAACATTCAGTACTTC. It translates to CSVGTSGSPKNIQYF.

The V gene is TRBV7-8, the J gene TRBJ1-1, with 7 positions matching TRBD1. The CDR3 contains 14 residues. Germline trimming cut 5 bases from V and 4 bases from J; bases unmatched to any gene: 7. Germline CDR1 is SGHVS and CDR2 is FQNEAQ. CDR3 sequence: CASSRDRVGTEAFF. CDR3 in DNA: TGTGCCAGCAGCCGTGACAGGGTGGGCACTGAAGCTTTCTTT.

This clone was seen a single time. The V gene is TRBV28, the J gene TRBJ2-1, with 7 bases aligning to TRBD1. Trimming cost V 6 bases and J 7 bases; bases outside gene matches: 15. Germline loops: CDR1 MDHEN, CDR2 SYDVKM. The CDR3 consists of 16 residues. CDR3 bases: TGTGCCAGCAGCCCCTTTCTGAGGGGGCGAGTGAATGAGCAGTTCTTC. Translated: CASSPFLRGRVNEQFF.

The CDR3 DNA reads TGTGCCAGCAGCTTCGCTCGGGATCTGAATGAGCAGTTCTTC. Protein product: CASSFARDLNEQFF. This chain connects TRBV28 to TRBJ2-1, with D possibly TRBD2 on 5 matching bases. V was pared by 6 bases and J by 7 bases, with 16 bases between. CDR3 size: 14 residues. Germline-derived CDR1 and CDR2 are MDHEN and SYDVKM.